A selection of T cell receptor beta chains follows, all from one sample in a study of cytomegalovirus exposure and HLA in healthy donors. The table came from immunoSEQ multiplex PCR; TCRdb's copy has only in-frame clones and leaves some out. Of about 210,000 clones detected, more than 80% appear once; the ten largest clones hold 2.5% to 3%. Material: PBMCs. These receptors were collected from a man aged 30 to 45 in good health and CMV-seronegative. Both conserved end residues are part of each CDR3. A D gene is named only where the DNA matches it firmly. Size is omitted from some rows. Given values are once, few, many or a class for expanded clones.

TGTGCCAGCAGCCCCTGGTGCAGGGTAGAGGGCTACACCTTC | CASSPWCRVEGYTF | NA | TRBJ1-2 | TRBV21-1 | NA
TGTGCCAGCAGCTCGGACACTGAAGCTTTCTTT | CASSSDTEAFF | NA | TRBJ1-1 | TRBV5-6 | NA
TGTGCCAGCAGCGTGGACATCCTAAATTCACCCCTCCACTTT | CASSVDILNSPLHF | NA | TRBJ1-6 | TRBV9 | NA
TGTGCCAGCAGCCCGGGGTTTGATAGTGGCTACACCTTC | CASSPGFDSGYTF | NA | TRBJ1-2 | TRBV7-6 | NA
TGCGCCAGCAGCCCTCGGGAGTCCGGGGAGCTGTTTTTT | CASSPRESGELFF | NA | TRBJ2-2 | TRBV5-1 | NA
TGTGCCAGCAGCTTGAGGCAGGGGGCGTTTAATGAAAAACTGTTTTTT | CASSLRQGAFNEKLFF | TRBD1 | TRBJ1-4 | TRBV5-6 | NA
TGTGCCAGCAGTTCCAGGACAGGCGAAGAGACCCAGTACTTC | CASSSRTGEETQYF | TRBD1 | TRBJ2-5 | TRBV27 | NA
TGCAGCGTTGTCCCCACAATGAACACTGAAGCTTTCTTT | CSVVPTMNTEAFF | NA | TRBJ1-1 | TRBV29-1 | NA
TGTGCCAGCAGTTACGCGGGGGGAGGCAATCAGCCCCAGCATTTT | CASSYAGGGNQPQHF | NA | TRBJ1-5 | TRBV6-5 | NA
TGTGCCGGAACCGTCGGGGAGCGGACTGAAGCTTTCTTT | CAGTVGERTEAFF | NA | TRBJ1-1 | TRBV2 | NA
TGTGCCAGCAGCCCAGGGACAGGGTTGTCCTATGGCTACACCTTC | CASSPGTGLSYGYTF | TRBD1 | TRBJ1-2 | TRBV4-2 | NA
TGCGCCAGCAGCCAAGACAGGGTGGGAGGAAACACCATATATTTT | CASSQDRVGGNTIYF | NA | TRBJ1-3 | TRBV4-3 | NA
TGCAGCGTTGAAGTGGGGAGGGGGGCCCTCTACAATGAGCAGTTCTTC | CSVEVGRGALYNEQFF | NA | TRBJ2-1 | TRBV29-1 | NA
TGTGCCAGCAGAACCCGGACAGGGCGTAGTGGCTACACCTTC | CASRTRTGRSGYTF | TRBD1 | TRBJ1-2 | TRBV28 | few
TGTGCCAGCAGCCTACAGGGGTCCTATAATTCACCCCTCCACTTT | CASSLQGSYNSPLHF | TRBD1 | TRBJ1-6 | TRBV7-3 | NA
TGTGCCAGCAGCTTTTCCCCAGGGGGCAAAGATGGCTACACCTTC | CASSFSPGGKDGYTF | TRBD1 | TRBJ1-2 | TRBV13 | NA
TGTGCCAGCGGGACTAGCGGGGGGACAGATACGCAGTATTTT | CASGTSGGTDTQYF | TRBD2 | TRBJ2-3 | TRBV6-6 | few
TGTGCCACCGGGGGGTCTGTAAACGAGCAGTACTTC | CATGGSVNEQYF | TRBD2 | TRBJ2-7 | TRBV2 | NA
TGCAGCTCCCGAGACAGGGGTGTGTATGAGACCCAGTACTTC | CSSRDRGVYETQYF | TRBD1 | TRBJ2-5 | TRBV29-1 | NA
TGTGCCAGCAGGGGGACGGGTCTAGCGGCGATGGGGAACACCGGGGAGCTGTTTTTT | CASRGTGLAAMGNTGELFF | TRBD2 | TRBJ2-2 | TRBV2 | NA
TGTGCCAGCAGTCTTAGCGGGGGGGCCTACAATGAGCAGTTCTTC | CASSLSGGAYNEQFF | TRBD2 | TRBJ2-1 | TRBV6-1 | NA
TGTGCCAGCTCAGCCAGGGGTCCCCCCACAGATACGCAGTATTTT | CASSARGPPTDTQYF | NA | TRBJ2-3 | TRBV18 | once
TGCGCCAGCAGCTTGGCCGACAGGGGATCAACTAATGAAAAACTGTTTTTT | CASSLADRGSTNEKLFF | TRBD1 | TRBJ1-4 | TRBV5-1 | NA
TGTGCCAGCAGCTTAACCAGGGAAACTAATGAAAAACTGTTTTTT | CASSLTRETNEKLFF | NA | TRBJ1-4 | TRBV7-9 | NA
TGTGCCAGCAGCACCGGCAGGGGACGGCTAGGGGCCTACGAGCAGTACTTC | CASSTGRGRLGAYEQYF | NA | TRBJ2-7 | TRBV5-5 | NA
TGCAGCGTTGAAGGGAGACAGGGGAGATCGGTCATTCAGTACTTC | CSVEGRQGRSVIQYF | TRBD1 | TRBJ2-4 | TRBV29-1 | few
TGCGCCAGCAGCTGGAAGGGACAGGGAAGAAACACCATATATTTT | CASSWKGQGRNTIYF | TRBD1 | TRBJ1-3 | TRBV5-1 | NA
TGTGCCAGCAGCAGGCCGGGGGACCTTGGGGAGACCCAGTACTTC | CASSRPGDLGETQYF | NA | TRBJ2-5 | TRBV7-9 | NA
TGTGCCAGCAGCCTCCAGAGAGGGCAGGCCTATGGCTACACCTTC | CASSLQRGQAYGYTF | NA | TRBJ1-2 | TRBV27 | NA
TGTGCCAGCAGCTTAGGAGGGACAGGGGTCGATAACACTGAAGCTTTCTTT | CASSLGGTGVDNTEAFF | TRBD1 | TRBJ1-1 | TRBV7-9 | few
TGTGCCAGCAGTTCTCCGGGACTAGCGGGGGGCTGGGAGACCCAGTACTTC | CASSSPGLAGGWETQYF | TRBD2 | TRBJ2-5 | TRBV27 | NA
TGTGCCAGCTCACCACCAGGACAGGGGGCTTCACCCCTCCACTTT | CASSPPGQGASPLHF | TRBD1 | TRBJ1-6 | TRBV18 | NA
TGTGCCAGCGGCGGGTCCACCTACGAGCAGTACTTC | CASGGSTYEQYF | NA | TRBJ2-7 | TRBV4-2 | NA
TGTGCCAGCAGCTTGGGGGCAAGCAATGGAAACACCATATATTTT | CASSLGASNGNTIYF | NA | TRBJ1-3 | TRBV5-4 | NA
TGTGCCAGCAGTACATGGACAGACGATAATTCACCCCTCCACTTT | CASSTWTDDNSPLHF | NA | TRBJ1-6 | TRBV6-5 | NA
TGCAGCGTTCGCGGGCACCAAGAGACCCAGTACTTC | CSVRGHQETQYF | NA | TRBJ2-5 | TRBV29-1 | NA
TGCGCCAGCAGCTCGACTAGCGGGAACACAGATACGCAGTATTTT | CASSSTSGNTDTQYF | TRBD2 | TRBJ2-3 | TRBV5-1 | NA
TGTGCCAGCAGCTCGGGACTAATCTCTGGAAACACCATATATTTT | CASSSGLISGNTIYF | NA | TRBJ1-3 | TRBV11-2 | NA
TGTGCCAGCAGTTTAGGGACAGGGTCGGATGGCTACACCTTC | CASSLGTGSDGYTF | TRBD1 | TRBJ1-2 | TRBV27 | once
TGTGCCAGCTCAATGCGGGGAGGCGAGACCCAGTACTTC | CASSMRGGETQYF | NA | TRBJ2-5 | TRBV18 | few
TGTGCCAGCAGTGAGAGCGGGGGGGCGGGAAATGAGCAGTTCTTC | CASSESGGAGNEQFF | TRBD2 | TRBJ2-1 | TRBV6-1 | once
TGTGCCAGTAGGATGACTAGCGGGGGGGCCATAGATACGCAGTATTTT | CASRMTSGGAIDTQYF | TRBD2 | TRBJ2-3 | TRBV19 | NA
TGTGCCAGCAGCGTAGGGAATAGCGGGGGAACCTACAATGAGCAGTTCTTC | CASSVGNSGGTYNEQFF | TRBD2 | TRBJ2-1 | TRBV9 | NA
TGTGCCAGCAGCGGAATGGGGACAGGGAGCTACGAGCAGTACTTC | CASSGMGTGSYEQYF | TRBD1 | TRBJ2-7 | TRBV5-6 | few
TGTGCCAGCTCCTTGGCGGGGAGCTCCTACGAGCAGTACTTC | CASSLAGSSYEQYF | NA | TRBJ2-7 | TRBV7-9 | NA
TGTGCCATCAGTGTAACAGGGGGTAATCAGCCCCAGCATTTT | CAISVTGGNQPQHF | TRBD1 | TRBJ1-5 | TRBV10-3 | NA
TGTGCCAGCAGCTTGGCGGGGGGGCCTTGGACCCAGTACTTC | CASSLAGGPWTQYF | TRBD2 | TRBJ2-5 | TRBV5-4 | NA
TGCGCCAGCAGCCAAGGGTGGGGCCTCACAGATACGCAGTATTTT | CASSQGWGLTDTQYF | NA | TRBJ2-3 | TRBV4-1 | NA
TGCGCCAGCAGCCAAGTTTCGGGACAGTCCTACGAGCAGTACTTC | CASSQVSGQSYEQYF | TRBD1 | TRBJ2-7 | TRBV4-1 | NA
TGTGCCAGCAGTCAGACTTGGCAGGGATACAATCAGCCCCAGCATTTT | CASSQTWQGYNQPQHF | NA | TRBJ1-5 | TRBV28 | NA
TGTGCCAGCAGTGCGGGGGAGACCCAGTACTTC | CASSAGETQYF | NA | TRBJ2-5 | TRBV6-5 | NA
TGTGCCAGCAGCACGGGTAACGAGCAGTACTTC | CASSTGNEQYF | NA | TRBJ2-7 | TRBV7-9 | NA
TGCGCCAGCAGCGCCGGGACAGGGACCTACGAGCAGTACTTC | CASSAGTGTYEQYF | TRBD1 | TRBJ2-7 | TRBV5-1 | once
TGTGCCAGCAGTTACCAGGGGTCACAGGGCAACAATGAGCAGTTCTTC | CASSYQGSQGNNEQFF | NA | TRBJ2-1 | TRBV6-5 | NA
TGCAGCGTTGAGCGGACTAGCGGGGGGGGTCATACGCAGTATTTT | CSVERTSGGGHTQYF | TRBD2 | TRBJ2-3 | TRBV29-1 | NA
TGTGCCAGCAGCTTAATGTCGGGGGATGAGCAGTTCTTC | CASSLMSGDEQFF | NA | TRBJ2-1 | TRBV7-3 | NA
TGTGCCAGCAGCGTAGGGGGGCAGGGAAACTACGAGCAGTACTTC | CASSVGGQGNYEQYF | NA | TRBJ2-7 | TRBV9 | NA
TGTGCCAGCCCCCGGGAAGAGACCCAGTACTTC | CASPREETQYF | NA | TRBJ2-5 | TRBV27 | NA